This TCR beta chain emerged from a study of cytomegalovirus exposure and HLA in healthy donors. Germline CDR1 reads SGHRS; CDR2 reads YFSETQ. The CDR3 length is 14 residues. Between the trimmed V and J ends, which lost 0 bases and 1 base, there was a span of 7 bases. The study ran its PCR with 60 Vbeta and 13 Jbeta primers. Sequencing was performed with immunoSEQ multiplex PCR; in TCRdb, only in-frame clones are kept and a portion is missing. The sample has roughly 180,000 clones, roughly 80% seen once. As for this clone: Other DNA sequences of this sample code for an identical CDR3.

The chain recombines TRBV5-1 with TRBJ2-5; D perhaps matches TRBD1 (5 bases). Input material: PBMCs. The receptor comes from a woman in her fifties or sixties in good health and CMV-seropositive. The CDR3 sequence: CASSLGQGQETQYF. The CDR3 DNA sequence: TGCGCCAGCAGCTTGGGGCAGGGCCAAGAGACCCAGTACTTC.